Sequencing of this T cell receptor beta chain was carried out in a study of blood T cells in healthy people across ages. V dropped 4 bases and J dropped 6 bases, with 19 bases sitting between them. Germline CDR1 and CDR2: MNHEY and SVGEGT. The CDR3 is made up of 16 amino acids. This clonotype came up a few times. The antigen remains undetermined. It was with a sample-barcoded 5' primer and a J-beta primer mix that a second PCR of roughly 7 to 12 cycles was run. A single record per CDR3 protein comes from TCRdb applying MiXCR to the 5' RACE reads. The sample carries roughly 860,000 distinct CDR3 sequences, around two thirds recorded once. Study-level findings and limits: The recorded TCR beta diversity per million T cells decreased in a roughly linear manner with age.

Total RNA was extracted at no less than 6 micrograms per sample. The origin of this receptor is a man between 25 and 39 years old in good health. Sequencing was performed on blood. The chain has TRBV6-2 or TRBV6-3 and TRBJ1-5, with D perhaps matching TRBD1 (5 bases). CDR3 sequence: CASSSTAGGTSQPQHF. Here the CDR3 DNA reads TGTGCCAGCAGTTCCACGGCGGGTGGGACCAGTCAGCCCCAGCATTTT.